One and the same sample provided the 21 T cell receptor beta chains below, sequenced in a study of monozygotic twins with inflammatory bowel disease. Reprocessing the 5' RACE reads, TCRdb reports a single entry for every CDR3 protein and omits DNA. Its table records 310,000 or so distinct CDR3 sequences. The sample consisted of blood. These receptors all come from a human donor with ulcerative colitis or Crohn's disease, or a healthy co-twin of an affected twin (not recorded which).

The CDR3 region is CATSRARDRSTYEQYF. The rearrangement uses TRBV15 and TRBJ2-7; TCRdb names TRBD1, which stays unverified in the absence of DNA. This CDR3 is 16 amino acids long. CDR1 LNHNV and CDR2 YYDKDF come from the germline V gene (reference sequence).

This sequence joins TRBV4-3 and TRBJ2-3; with no DNA, the TCRdb D assignment of TRBD2 cannot be verified. The V gene's germline CDR1 is LGHNA and CDR2 YSLEER. The CDR3 loop spans 16 amino acids. The CDR3 protein is CASSQGAGGPGDTQYF.

V usage is TRBV3-1 and J usage is TRBJ2-1. The CDR3 covers 16 residues. Per the germline V gene, CDR1 is LGHDT and CDR2 is YNNKEL (reference sequence). Here the CDR3 reads CASSQDLRTNYNEQFF.

This chain links TRBV5-1 with TRBJ2-7; TCRdb returns TRBD1, unconfirmable since there is no DNA. Germline-derived CDR1 and CDR2 are SGHRS and YFSETQ. The CDR3 has 16 residues. The CDR3 sequence: CASSATGGADRYEQYF.

The CDR3 sequence: CASSYLSVSGELFF. The chain couples TRBV6-5 to TRBJ2-2; as DNA is missing, the TRBD1 call by TCRdb cannot be tested. The V gene's germline CDR1 is MNHEY and CDR2 SVGAGI. This CDR3 is 14 amino acids long.

The gene calls are TRBV20-1 and TRBJ1-6; TCRdb's assignment of TRBD1 cannot be checked, as there is no DNA. Germline CDR1 DFQATT, CDR2 SNEGSKA (reference sequence). CDR3 length: 15 residues. The CDR3 protein is CSAEPPDRGNSPLHF.

The chain employs TRBV30 and TRBJ2-7. Germline CDR1 and CDR2: GTSNPN and SVGIG (reference sequence). The CDR3 extends over 12 amino acids. The CDR3 loop reads CAWRGTSYEQYF.

The J gene is TRBJ2-1, the V gene TRBV11-2; without DNA, the TCRdb call of TRBD1 cannot be checked. CDR1 is SGHAT and CDR2 is FQNNGV in the germline V gene. This CDR3 region has 15 residues. The CDR3 loop is CASSLGRVSQGEQYF. The entire variable domain, with the rest obtained from reference TRBV11-2 and TRBJ2-1, is as follows: EAGVAQSPRYKIIEKRQSVAFWCNPISGHATLYWYQQILGQGPKLLIQFQNNGVVDDSQLPKDRFSAERLKGVDSTLKIQPAKLEDSAVYLCASSLGRVSQGEQYFGPGTRLTVL.

The rearrangement joins TRBV27 to TRBJ1-5; TCRdb names TRBD1, which stays unverified in the absence of DNA. Per germline, CDR1 MNHEY and CDR2 SMNVEV (reference sequence). The CDR3 runs to 16 residues. CDR3 protein: CASSLRGGRGHQPQHF.

This chain joins TRBV5-4 and TRBJ2-6. The CDR3 length is 16 residues. The germline V gene encodes CDR1 SGHNT and CDR2 YYREEE (reference sequence). The CDR3 sequence: CASSIGRSSGANVLTF.

The J gene is TRBJ1-5, the V gene TRBV5-1; the TRBD1 assignment by TCRdb is unverifiable without DNA. This CDR3 is built from 15 residues. Per the germline V gene, CDR1 is SGHRS and CDR2 is YFSETQ. CDR3 amino acids: CASSLNTGINQPQHF. Full variable domain (missing parts from reference TRBV5-1 and TRBJ1-5): KAGVTQTPRYLIKTRGQQVTLSCSPISGHRSVSWYQQTPGQGLQFLFEYFSETQRNKGNFPGRFSGRQFSNSRSEMNVSTLELGDSALYLCASSLNTGINQPQHFGDGTRLSIL.

V usage is TRBV5-5 and J usage is TRBJ2-2. CDR3 length: 17 residues. Germline V gives CDR1 SGHKS, CDR2 YYEKEE (reference sequence). This CDR3 reads CASSPNIGRTNTGELFF.

This chain joins TRBV5-1 and TRBJ2-7; TCRdb's D call of TRBD1 is untestable without DNA. CDR3 length equals 14 residues. Germline CDR1 and CDR2: SGHRS and YFSETQ. CDR3 loop: CASSLGDVSYEQYF.

J is TRBJ2-2 and V is TRBV20-1; the TCRdb D gene call, TRBD1, has no DNA to confirm it. The V gene's germline CDR1 is DFQATT and CDR2 SNEGSKA (reference sequence). CDR3 size: 14 residues. CDR3 loop: CSARTERGTGELFF.

The J gene is TRBJ2-1, the V gene TRBV7-9; TCRdb's D call, TRBD1, is unchecked because there is no DNA. The CDR3 loop spans 14 amino acids. Germline CDR1 is SEHNR and CDR2 is FQNEAQ (reference sequence). CDR3 sequence reads: CASSTQDRLGEQFF.

The chain uses TRBV5-5 and TRBJ2-2; TCRdb names TRBD2, which stays unverified in the absence of DNA. Germline-derived CDR1 and CDR2 are SGHKS and YYEKEE (reference sequence). The CDR3 runs 15 residues. The CDR3: CASSFGGGNTRELFF.

The rearrangement uses TRBV12-3 or TRBV12-4 and TRBJ2-1; without DNA, the TCRdb call of TRBD2 cannot be checked. This CDR3 comprises 17 residues. CDR3 residues: CASSRWPGGTLYNEQFF.

The chain recombines TRBV11-2 with TRBJ2-7; TCRdb's D call, TRBD2, is unchecked because there is no DNA. Looked up from germline, CDR1 is SGHAT and CDR2 is FQNNGV. This CDR3 comprises 17 residues. The CDR3 protein is CASSLDLSSGRAHEQYF.

This chain uses TRBV20-1 with TRBJ2-3; TCRdb selects TRBD1, and the lack of DNA leaves this call unchecked. In germline, CDR1 is DFQATT, CDR2 SNEGSKA (reference sequence). This CDR3 is 13 amino acids long. CDR3 region: CSAGQGSGDTQYF.

V is TRBV18 and J is TRBJ2-2; as DNA is missing, the TRBD1 call by TCRdb cannot be tested. Germline CDR1 and CDR2: KGHSH and LQKENI. The CDR3 runs to 14 residues. This chain's CDR3 is CASSPDSNTGELFF.

The rearrangement links TRBV3-1 to TRBJ1-2. The CDR3 is 11 residues long. CDR1 and CDR2 (germline): LGHDT, YNNKEL (reference sequence). CDR3 sequence: CASSQYYGYTF.